Described below is a single T cell receptor (beta chain) sequence and its context. Germline CDR1 is MDHEN and CDR2 is SYDVKM. V shed 8 bases, J shed 4 bases, and the junction held 12 bases outside the gene matches. CDR3 length equals 16 residues. This record comes from a study of OX40 agonist ivuxolimab in advanced cancers. Using immunoSEQ multiplex PCR, the repertoire was profiled, and TCRdb retains in-frame clones only, with some absent. The sample has around 35,000 clones; under 85% are singletons. The input for sequencing was CD4+ or CD8+ T cells sorted from blood, taken in a trial of the OX40 agonist ivuxolimab. J is TRBJ1-5 and V is TRBV28; TRBD1 aligns across 9 bases. The sequence derives from an adult with an advanced solid tumor such as melanoma, head and neck, liver or kidney cancer. This CDR3 reads CASATGGGRINQPQHF. CDR3 sequence (DNA): TGTGCCAGCGCTACAGGGGGCGGACGGATTAATCAGCCCCAGCATTTT.